This passage covers 2 T cell receptor beta chains from one sample sequenced in a study of Ad26.COV2.S vaccination and SARS-CoV-2 variants. Repertoires were generated with immunoSEQ multiplex PCR, while TCRdb's copy carries only in-frame clones and drops some. Of under 400,000 clones detected, around 87% appear once; the ten largest clones hold around 3.6%. Treatment of the sample: 15 to 20 received Ad26.COV2.S at low or high dose, single or two shots; 5 received placebo; per-sample allocation not given. The samples were gathered on day 63 after the first injection of vaccine or placebo. Sequencing used peripheral blood, obtained in a trial of Ad26.COV2.S vaccine versus placebo. The receptors originated from a person aged 18-65 years who received the Ad26.COV2.S COVID-19 vaccine or a placebo.

The chain joins TRBV2 to TRBJ1-2; D is perhaps TRBD1 (5 bases). The CDR3 totals 16 residues. V lost 2 bases, J lost 3 bases, and 16 bases lay in between. CDR1 and CDR2 (germline): SNHLY, FYNNEI. This CDR3 is CASSEITFGGDYGYTF. CDR3 coding DNA: TGTGCCAGCAGTGAAATAACGTTCGGGGGTGACTATGGCTACACCTTC.

This clone was seen more than once but under ten times. This chain links TRBV6-5 with TRBJ2-2, with a weak D call TRBD1 (6 bases). The V end was cut by 4 bases, the J end by 2 bases, with 8 bases between. CDR3 size: 14 residues. In germline, CDR1 is MNHEY, CDR2 SVGAGI. DNA for the CDR3: TGTGCCAGCAGTTCGGGACAAAACACCGGGGAGCTGTTTTTT. Encoded protein: CASSSGQNTGELFF.